The 4 T cell receptor beta chains listed next were all sequenced from one sample in a study of T cell changes during pregnancy in multiple sclerosis. Repertoires were generated with immunoSEQ multiplex PCR, while TCRdb's copy carries only in-frame clones and drops some. The table has some 100,000 clones, about 94% seen once. Here the sequenced sample was peripheral blood, taken before pregnancy. The receptors shown here come from a female donor with multiple sclerosis, enrolled in a pregnancy study.

The chain has TRBV10-3 and TRBJ2-5; tentative D call: TRBD2 (5 bases). The CDR3 has 13 residues. Germline V gene lookup returns CDR1 ENHRY and CDR2 SYGVKD. Trimming removed 4 bases at V and 5 bases at J, with 11 bases between. For the CDR3, the DNA is TGTGCCATCAGTGGGTACGGGGAGGAGACCCAGTACTTC. This encodes CAISGYGEETQYF.

V gene TRBV5-5 combines with J gene TRBJ2-7, with 7 bases fitting TRBD2. V dropped 3 bases and J dropped 10; count of bases not matched to a gene: 22. Germline CDR1 is SGHKS and CDR2 is YYEKEE (reference sequence). The CDR3 spans 17 residues. CDR3 sequence: CASSSPHWGRDSTKQYF. CDR3 nucleotide sequence: TGTGCCAGCAGCTCCCCCCATTGGGGGAGGGATTCTACGAAACAGTACTTC.

V usage is TRBV2 and J usage is TRBJ2-1, with D uncertain. The CDR3 spans 10 residues. Germline loops: CDR1 SNHLY, CDR2 FYNNEI. Trimming took off 9 bases at V and 6 bases at J, with 6 bases between the two ends. In DNA form, the CDR3 reads TGTGCCAGACAGATCAATGAGCAGTTCTTC. It specifies CARQINEQFF.

The chain is built from TRBV7-9 and TRBJ2-5; 8 positions agree with TRBD2. V dropped 8 bases and J dropped 3; count of bases not matched to a gene: 14. The CDR3 consists of 16 residues. Germline lookup yields CDR1 SEHNR and CDR2 FQNEAQ (reference sequence). The CDR3 region has the DNA TGTGCCAGCGAGATGGGAAGCGGGAGTTTTAAAGAGACCCAGTACTTC. This encodes CASEMGSGSFKETQYF.